A single TCR beta chain is shown here with its context. This entry is derived from a study of T cells in Graves' hyperthyroidism and ophthalmopathy. The trim removed 8 bases at V and 4 bases at J, leaving 14 bases unmatched. The CDR3 extends over 15 amino acids. Germline CDR1 reads MDHEN; CDR2 reads SYDVKM. Amplified regions were TCR beta CDR3 sequences from RNA transcripts. HTBI primers were the set used in a first-round RT-PCR of the TCR CDR3. TCRdb analysed the multiplex PCR reads with MiXCR anew, one entry per CDR3 protein. In the table there are around 620,000 distinct CDR3 sequences, 16% of which are singletons. The PBMCs studied were ones that came from 10 ml fresh peripheral blood.

This sequence joins TRBV28 and TRBJ2-7; 7 nucleotides agree with TRBD1. The sample comprised blood. The TCR was taken from a woman aged 25 to 39 with Graves' hyperthyroidism. The CDR3, as DNA: TGTGCCAGCCTAAGCTTTTCGGGACAGAATTACGAGCAGTACTTC. It yields the protein CASLSFSGQNYEQYF.